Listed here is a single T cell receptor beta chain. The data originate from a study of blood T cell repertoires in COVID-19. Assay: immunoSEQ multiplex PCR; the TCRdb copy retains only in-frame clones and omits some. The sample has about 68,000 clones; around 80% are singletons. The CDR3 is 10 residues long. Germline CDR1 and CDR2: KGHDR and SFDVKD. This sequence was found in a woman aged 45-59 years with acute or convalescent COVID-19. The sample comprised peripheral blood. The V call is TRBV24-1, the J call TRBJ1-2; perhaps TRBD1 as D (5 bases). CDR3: CVWGFRGYTF. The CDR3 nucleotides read TGTGTTTGGGGCTTTAGAGGCTACACCTTC.